This passage covers 5 T cell receptor beta chains from one sample sequenced in a study of EBV T-cell therapy then PD-1 blockade in nasopharyngeal carcinoma. The treatment: AdE1-LMPpoly-expanded autologous EBV-specific T-cell therapy followed by anti-PD-1 nivolumab. The antigens for these receptors are not known. The method was immunoSEQ multiplex PCR; TCRdb's version includes in-frame clones alone and lacks a portion of them. The table includes 15,000 to 20,000 clones, approximately 88% detected once. Specimen: CD8+ T cells from blood, collected at day 0 from a patient whose treatment included autologous EBV-specific T cells and nivolumab. These receptors were taken from a man in his forties with nasopharyngeal carcinoma.

The gene calls are TRBV6-5 and TRBJ2-7; TRBD1 agrees at 7 bases. Germline V CDR1 and CDR2: MNHEY, SVGAGI. The CDR3 length is 15 residues. V was pared by 2 bases and J by 5 bases, with 9 bases of the junction left unmatched. The CDR3 sequence is CASSYPTGNSNEQYF. The CDR3 bases are TGTGCCAGCAGTTACCCGACAGGGAATAGCAACGAGCAGTACTTC.

The chain carries TRBV28 and TRBJ1-2; 7 bases fit TRBD1. Per the germline V gene, CDR1 is MDHEN and CDR2 is SYDVKM. This CDR3 is 17 amino acids long. The trim removed 10 bases at V and 4 bases at J, leaving 21 bases unmatched. CDR3 sequence (DNA): TGTGCCACCAATTTCCCCTTCCGGGACAGCCCCCTCTATGGCTACACCTTC. Translating it yields CATNFPFRDSPLYGYTF.

V usage is TRBV27 and J usage is TRBJ2-7; 7 nucleotides match TRBD1. Per the germline V gene, CDR1 is MNHEY and CDR2 is SMNVEV (reference sequence). The CDR3 spans 15 residues. V gave up 5 bases and J gave up 4 bases; unmatched junction bases: 11. The chain's CDR3 is CASSGTADLIYEQYF. Here the CDR3 DNA reads TGTGCCAGCAGTGGGACAGCCGACCTCATTTACGAGCAGTACTTC.

This clone turned up a few times. V usage is TRBV6-6 and J usage is TRBJ2-2; unclear D gene. The CDR3 totals 16 residues. V was pared by 2 bases and J by 3 bases, with 13 bases between. CDR1 is MNHNY, CDR2 SVGAGI, per germline (reference sequence). The CDR3 here is CASSYVQVSYTGELFF. CDR3 DNA: TGTGCCAGCAGTTACGTCCAGGTGTCATACACCGGGGAGCTGTTTTTT.

The chain has TRBV19 and TRBJ2-1; 11 bases agree with TRBD2. Trimming took 8 bases from V and 3 from J; bases not matched to a gene: 6. Germline lookup yields CDR1 LNHDA and CDR2 SQIVND (reference sequence). The CDR3 spans 15 residues. This CDR3 reads CASSTSGTLYNEQFF. The CDR3 nucleotides are TGTGCCAGTTCGACTAGCGGGACCCTCTACAATGAGCAGTTCTTC.